These 23 T cell receptor beta chains came from one sample sequenced in a study of CD8+CD57+ T cells in acquired aplastic anemia. Genomic DNA templated the TCR beta VDJ and CDR3 profiling. TCRdb re-derived calls from the reads in MiXCR, one entry per CDR3 protein. Among 98,000 or so distinct CDR3 sequences listed, about half were seen once. Material for sequencing was sorted CD4+, CD8+, or CD8+CD57+ T cells (not recorded which) from PBMCs. The receptors shown here come from a human donor in good health, serving as a control.

Points on this clonotype: A much larger clone differs by one base, so this may be a read error. The DNA for the CDR3 is TGTGCCAGCAGCCAAGGGCCCGCTTACCAAGAGACCCAGTACTTC. The encoded protein is CASSQGPAYQETQYF. The V and J genes are TRBV9 and TRBJ2-5; D gene unclear. There are 15 residues in the CDR3. Per the germline V gene, CDR1 is SGDLS and CDR2 is YYNGEE. Trimming stripped 4 bases from V and 0 bases from J, with 13 bases between. Supplemented by reference TRBV9 and TRBJ2-5, the full variable domain reads DSGVTQTPKHLITATGQRVTLRCSPRSGDLSVYWYQQSLDQGLQFLIQYYNGEERAKGNILERFSAQQFPDLHSELNLSSLELGDSALYFCASSQGPAYQETQYFGPGTRLLVL.

This chain connects TRBV29-1 to TRBJ2-5, with 7 bases that match TRBD1. This CDR3 is built from 13 residues. Germline loops: CDR1 SQVTM, CDR2 ANQGSEA. The V segment lost 4 bases and the J segment 5 bases; nucleotides outside the gene matches: 7. CDR3 residues: CSVGDSGSETQYF. In DNA form, the CDR3 reads TGCAGCGTTGGGGACAGCGGATCTGAGACCCAGTACTTC.

In this sample, this clonotype turned up many times. The chain joins TRBV9 to TRBJ1-4; D is possibly TRBD1 (6 bases). Trimming took off 3 bases at V and 0 bases at J, with 9 bases between the two ends. This CDR3 region has 15 residues. CDR1 is SGDLS, CDR2 YYNGEE, per germline. In DNA form, the CDR3 reads TGTGCCAGCAGCGCCGGACAGTCAACTAATGAAAAACTGTTTTTT. Translation: CASSAGQSTNEKLFF.

This clonotype was recorded many times. The chain employs TRBV4-1 and TRBJ2-1, with 7 bases that match TRBD2. Unmatched junction bases numbered 7, after V lost 3 bases and J lost 8 bases. The germline CDR1 and CDR2 sequences are MGHRA and YSYEKL. This CDR3 contains 14 residues. CDR3 in DNA: TGCGCCAGCAGCCAGGGCCCGGGAGGAGATGAGCAGTTCTTC. It codes for CASSQGPGGDEQFF.

J is TRBJ1-2 and V is TRBV20-1; a weak D match, TRBD1 (5 bases). Trimming stripped 0 bases from V and 2 bases from J, with 13 bases between. The CDR3 has 15 amino acids. In germline, CDR1 is DFQATT, CDR2 SNEGSKA (reference sequence). This CDR3 is CSARDLDSVNYGYTF. Written as DNA, the CDR3 is TGCAGTGCTAGAGATCTCGACAGTGTCAACTATGGCTACACCTTC.

In its sample, this clonotype was seen many times. The chain recombines TRBV19 with TRBJ2-7; 12 positions agree with TRBD2. The CDR3 covers 14 residues. Germline lookup yields CDR1 LNHDA and CDR2 SQIVND (reference sequence). Losses at the gene ends were 6 bases for V and 1 base for J; bases not matched to a gene: 1. In DNA, the CDR3 is TGTGCCAGTAGAGGGACTAGCGGGTCCTACGAGCAGTACTTC. Encoded protein: CASRGTSGSYEQYF.

This clonotype showed up just a few times. The J gene is TRBJ2-3, the V gene TRBV4-2; D is possibly TRBD2 (5 bases). Trimming left V 2 bases short and J 4 bases short, with 13 bases between. This CDR3 is built from 15 residues. Germline V gene sequence: CDR1 LGHNA, CDR2 YNFKEQ. CDR3 protein: CASSQWTSGADTQYF. The CDR3 DNA reads TGTGCCAGCAGCCAATGGACCAGCGGAGCAGATACGCAGTATTTT.

The chain is built from TRBV13 and TRBJ2-2; no reliable D call. Germline lookup yields CDR1 PRHDT and CDR2 FYEKMQ (reference sequence). V gave up 0 bases and J gave up 3 bases, with 20 bases separating them. The CDR3 covers 19 residues. The CDR3 coding sequence is TGTGCCAGCAGCTTAGGGCCTCGGTTGTTTCAAAGGCACACCGGGGAGCTGTTTTTT. The encoded protein is CASSLGPRLFQRHTGELFF.

This sequence joins TRBV25-1 and TRBJ2-7; TRBD1 might be the D (8 bases). CDR1 MGHDK and CDR2 SYGVNS come from the germline V gene. The length of the CDR3 is 16 residues. The germline V and J ends were trimmed by 4 bases and 1 base, with 17 bases remaining between them. CDR3 coding DNA: TGTGCCAGCAGTGGGGGGGGGCAGGGGGCTTCCTACGAGCAGTACTTC. Amino acids: CASSGGGQGASYEQYF.

V gene TRBV7-3 combines with J gene TRBJ2-3; either TRBD1 or TRBD2 may supply D (5 bases each). The V end lost 1 base, the J end lost 2 bases, and 10 bases lay between the germline ends. The CDR3 is made up of 15 amino acids. Germline assignment: CDR1 SGHTA and CDR2 FQGTGA. CDR3: CASSLMGDNTDTQYF. The CDR3 nucleotides read TGTGCCAGCAGCTTAATGGGGGATAACACAGATACGCAGTATTTT.

The rearrangement uses TRBV19 and TRBJ1-1; D not certain. In germline, CDR1 is LNHDA, CDR2 SQIVND (reference sequence). This CDR3 spans 13 amino acids. With 0 bases removed from V and 1 base from J, the gap between germline ends came to 3 bases. CDR3 bases: TGTGCCAGTAGTATAGAGGAGAACACTGAAGCTTTCTTT. Translation: CASSIEENTEAFF. The full variable domain, completed using reference TRBV19 and TRBJ1-1, is DGGITQSPKYLFRKEGQNVTLSCEQNLNHDAMYWYRQDPGQGLRLIYYSQIVNDFQKGDIAEGYSVSREKKESFPLTVTSAQKNPTAFYLCASSIEENTEAFFGQGTRLTVV.

This chain joins TRBV19 and TRBJ2-7; perhaps D is TRBD1 or TRBD2 (6 bases each). Trimming left V 1 base short and J 7 bases short, with 14 bases between. This CDR3 spans 14 amino acids. Germline loops: CDR1 LNHDA, CDR2 SQIVND (reference sequence). The CDR3 region is CASSIAPGAGEQYF. The CDR3 nucleotides are TGTGCCAGTAGTATAGCTCCGGGGGCAGGAGAGCAGTACTTC.

This clonotype was observed many times. The chain has TRBV19 and TRBJ2-3; 8 bases fit TRBD1. Per germline, CDR1 LNHDA and CDR2 SQIVND (reference sequence). The CDR3 has 16 residues. Unmatched junction bases numbered 14, after V lost 7 bases and J lost 5 bases. As DNA, the CDR3 is TGTGCCAGTAAGGATACAGCCGGGACAGGCCTAGATACGCAGTATTTT. It translates to CASKDTAGTGLDTQYF.

In its sample, this clonotype was seen once. This chain joins TRBV5-1 and TRBJ1-4; TRBD1 might be the D (5 bases). V lost 4 bases, J lost 8 bases, and 15 bases lay in between. The CDR3 totals 14 residues. Germline CDR1 is SGHRS and CDR2 is YFSETQ. In nucleotides, the CDR3 is TGCGCCAGCAGCCCAATAGGCGGGGCGGAAAAACTGTTTTTT. Protein: CASSPIGGAEKLFF.

This clonotype was observed at least ten times. The V gene is TRBV5-6, the J gene TRBJ1-2, with unresolved D. This CDR3 comprises 13 residues. CDR1 SGHDT and CDR2 YYEEEE come from the germline V gene. The V end was cut by 0 bases, the J end by 8 bases, with 11 bases between. DNA of the CDR3: TGTGCCAGCAGCTTGGATCAGGCGGGAGGCTACACCTTC. Translating gives CASSLDQAGGYTF.

The V call is TRBV15, the J call TRBJ1-2, with D hard to call. The CDR3 runs to 16 residues. The V end was cut by 5 bases, the J end by 4 bases, with 20 bases between. Germline values: CDR1 LNHNV, CDR2 YYDKDF (reference sequence). The CDR3 coding sequence is TGTGCCACCAGCCCCCGCCAGGACCCTTCTCCCTATGGCTACACCTTC. Translating gives CATSPRQDPSPYGYTF.

The V call is TRBV7-3, the J call TRBJ2-5; 7 nucleotides agree with TRBD2. Germline trimming cut 5 bases from V and 0 bases from J; bases unmatched to any gene: 3. The CDR3 length is 14 residues. Germline CDR1 is SGHTA and CDR2 is FQGTGA. The CDR3 region has the DNA TGTGCCAGCAGCCGAGGGACTAACCAAGAGACCCAGTACTTC. It encodes CASSRGTNQETQYF.

The chain uses TRBV25-1 and TRBJ2-5, with 9 bases fitting TRBD2. Germline V lookup: CDR1 MGHDK, CDR2 SYGVNS. The CDR3 has 16 amino acids. Trimming removed 6 bases from V and 3 bases from J; junction bases left unmatched: 11. This CDR3 reads CASSPGAGGQEETQYF. CDR3 bases: TGTGCCAGCAGCCCCGGGGCGGGGGGGCAGGAAGAGACCCAGTACTTC.

This clonotype was observed many times. V gene TRBV29-1 combines with J gene TRBJ1-3; D gene unclear. The V and J ends lost 5 bases and 0 bases respectively, with 14 bases between them. Germline V CDR1 and CDR2: SQVTM, ANQGSEA. The CDR3 totals 15 residues. CDR3 nucleotides: TGCAGCGTTCGTAGCGGGGAATACTCTGGAAACACCATATATTTT. Its protein product is CSVRSGEYSGNTIYF. Using reference TRBV29-1 and TRBJ1-3 for the parts outside the CDR3, the full variable domain is SAVISQKPSRDICQRGTSLTIQCQVDSQVTMMFWYRQQPGQSLTLIATANQGSEATYESGFVIDKFPISRPNLTFSTLTVSNMSPEDSSIYLCSVRSGEYSGNTIYFGEGSWLTVV.

The gene calls are TRBV10-1 and TRBJ2-7; D might be TRBD2 (6 bases). CDR3 length: 15 amino acids. CDR1 WNHNN and CDR2 SYGVQD come from the germline V gene (reference sequence). The CDR3: CTTSQGLRKAYEQYF. The CDR3 region has the DNA TGCACCACTTCCCAGGGACTCCGAAAGGCCTACGAGCAGTACTTC.

This clonotype occurred a few times. A read error may be the cause here, since a much bigger clone is one base away. This chain connects TRBV6-5 to TRBJ2-7; unclear D gene. Germline values: CDR1 MNHEY, CDR2 SVGAGI. There are 11 residues in the CDR3. Written as DNA, the CDR3 is TGTGCCAACAGTTACCAGTACGAGCAGTACTTC. The encoded protein is CANSYQYEQYF.

The chain combines TRBV15 with TRBJ2-6; D gene uncertain. The CDR3 has 15 amino acids. Germline CDR1 reads LNHNV; CDR2 reads YYDKDF (reference sequence). Trimming cost V 3 bases and J 1 base, with 7 bases left between them. This CDR3 reads CATSRVASGANVLTF. CDR3 DNA sequence: TGTGCCACCAGCAGGGTGGCTTCTGGGGCCAACGTCCTGACTTTC.

At least ten counts were recorded for this clonotype. The rearrangement joins TRBV10-3 to TRBJ1-1; D gene uncertain. Germline CDR1 reads ENHRY; CDR2 reads SYGVKD. The CDR3 sequence is 14 residues long. V was trimmed by 2 bases and J by 0 bases, leaving 7 bases between them. The CDR3 spells CAISEDGLNTEAFF. The CDR3 bases are TGTGCCATCAGTGAGGACGGATTGAACACTGAAGCTTTCTTT.